What follows are 27 T cell receptor beta chains derived from one specimen sequenced in a study of blood T cell repertoires in COVID-19. Assay used: immunoSEQ multiplex PCR; TCRdb lists only in-frame clones, some missing. The sample contains 250,000 to 350,000 clones, around nine tenths of which appear only once. Sequencing input: peripheral blood. These receptors came from a woman aged 25-40 years with COVID-19, enrolled during active disease.

J is TRBJ2-7 and V is TRBV5-6, with 7 positions matching TRBD1. The CDR3 runs 14 residues. Germline CDR1 is SGHDT and CDR2 is YYEEEE. J gave up 0 bases and V 4 bases, and 4 bases lay outside the gene matches. The CDR3 DNA sequence: TGTGCCAGCAGCACGGACAGGCTCTCCTACGAGCAGTACTTC. Amino acid sequence: CASSTDRLSYEQYF.

J is TRBJ2-7 and V is TRBV18, with 8 bases aligning to TRBD1. Germline V gene sequence: CDR1 KGHSH, CDR2 LQKENI. The CDR3 extends over 14 amino acids. J was trimmed by 3 bases and V by 0 bases; bases with no gene match: 1. The CDR3 here is CASSPPRGLYEQYF. Written as DNA, the CDR3 is TGTGCCAGCTCACCACCCAGGGGGCTCTACGAGCAGTACTTC.

The chain uses TRBV28 and TRBJ2-4; TRBD1 agrees at 9 bases. This CDR3 has 16 amino acids. With 5 bases clipped from V and 0 bases from J, the junction kept 5 bases outside the gene matches. Germline assignment: CDR1 MDHEN and CDR2 SYDVKM. CDR3 sequence reads: CASSAGQGIAKNIQYF. The DNA of the CDR3 is TGTGCCAGCAGTGCTGGACAGGGGATAGCCAAAAACATTCAGTACTTC. Looking up the rest from reference TRBV28 and TRBJ2-4 gives the full variable domain: DVKVTQSSRYLVKRTGEKVFLECVQDMDHENMFWYRQDPGLGLRLIYFSYDVKMKEKGDIPEGYSVSREKKERFSLILESASTNQTSMYLCASSAGQGIAKNIQYFGAGTRLSVL.

The rearrangement uses TRBV6-5 and TRBJ1-4; a possible D gene is TRBD1 (5 bases). Germline values: CDR1 MNHEY, CDR2 SVGAGI. The CDR3 contains 15 residues. Trimming stripped 2 bases from V and 6 bases from J, with 13 bases between. Written as DNA, the CDR3 is TGTGCCAGCAGTTACGCGGCGGGGGTGCATGAAAAACTGTTTTTT. It is translated as CASSYAAGVHEKLFF.

V is TRBV7-2 and J is TRBJ1-1, with D perhaps TRBD1 (6 bases). This CDR3 spans 14 amino acids. Germline assignment: CDR1 SGHTA and CDR2 FQGNSA. V lost 0 bases and J lost 1, with 6 bases in between. The CDR3 here is CASSLATGNTEAFF. The CDR3 DNA follows: TGTGCCAGCAGCTTAGCGACAGGGAACACTGAAGCTTTCTTT.

The chain links TRBV7-3 to TRBJ1-1, with unresolved D. CDR1 is SGHTA, CDR2 FQGTGA, per germline. The germline V and J ends were trimmed by 4 bases and 1 base, with 7 bases remaining between them. The CDR3 is 13 residues long. In DNA, the CDR3 is TGTGCCAGCAGCTCCATCCCGAACACTGAAGCTTTCTTT. The encoded protein is CASSSIPNTEAFF. Together with reference TRBV7-3 and TRBJ1-1, the CDR3 gives the full variable domain: GAGVSQTPSNKVTEKGKYVELRCDPISGHTALYWYRQSLGQGPEFLIYFQGTGAADDSGLPNDRFFAVRPEGSVSTLKIQRTERGDSAVYLCASSSIPNTEAFFGQGTRLTVV.

This clone has only a few counts. The chain carries TRBV29-1 and TRBJ2-7, with D unresolved. Germline loops: CDR1 SQVTM, CDR2 ANQGSEA. The CDR3 extends over 9 amino acids. V was shortened by 5 bases and J by 4 bases, with 3 bases between the two germline ends. The CDR3 bases are TGCAGCGTTCTATACGAGCAGTACTTC. This translates into CSVLYEQYF.

This chain links TRBV4-3 with TRBJ2-1; no firm D call. The V end was cut by 0 bases, the J end by 0 bases, with 12 bases between. Germline assignment: CDR1 LGHNA and CDR2 YSLEER. The CDR3 sequence is 17 residues long. CDR3 bases: TGCGCCAGCAGCCAAGATACTGGAGACGTCTCCTACAATGAGCAGTTCTTC. It yields the protein CASSQDTGDVSYNEQFF.

The V and J genes are TRBV4-3 and TRBJ2-2; 7 bases map to TRBD1. The CDR3 runs 14 residues. Losses at the gene ends were 4 bases for V and 6 bases for J; bases not matched to a gene: 5. The germline CDR1 and CDR2 sequences are LGHNA and YSLEER. The CDR3 DNA sequence: TGCGCCAGCAGCCTACTACAGGGGTCCGGGGAGCTGTTTTTT. This gives the protein CASSLLQGSGELFF.

V and J are TRBV4-1 and TRBJ2-2, with a weak D call TRBD2 (6 bases). Germline V gene data show CDR1 as MGHRA and CDR2 as YSYEKL. The CDR3 consists of 16 residues. Between the trimmed V and J ends, which lost 3 bases and 0 bases, there was a span of 11 bases. CDR3 bases: TGCGCCAGCAGCCAGCGGGGCACCTCGAACACCGGGGAGCTGTTTTTT. Residues: CASSQRGTSNTGELFF.

The V gene is TRBV28, the J gene TRBJ1-5, with TRBD1 matching over 10 bases. Germline V CDR1 and CDR2: MDHEN, SYDVKM. This CDR3 comprises 15 residues. V lost 3 bases, J lost 2 bases, and 1 base stayed unmatched. DNA for the CDR3: TGTGCCAGCAGTTTGGGGACAGGGGGCAATCAGCCCCAGCATTTT. Its protein product is CASSLGTGGNQPQHF.

The chain is built from TRBV2 and TRBJ1-5; D possibly corresponds to TRBD1 (6 bases). CDR1 and CDR2 (germline): SNHLY, FYNNEI. This CDR3 spans 14 amino acids. The germline V and J ends were trimmed by 6 bases and 9 bases, with 18 bases remaining between them. CDR3 bases: TGTGCCAGCAGGGACTGGACAGCCGAGCGGCCCCAGCATTTT. Its protein is CASRDWTAERPQHF.

This clone showed up just once. The chain links TRBV6-5 to TRBJ1-3, with unresolved D. Germline CDR1 and CDR2: MNHEY and SVGAGI. The CDR3 is made up of 16 amino acids. Trimming stripped 0 bases from V and 0 bases from J, with 9 bases between. CDR3 sequence: CASSYSRQISGNTIYF. In nucleotides, the CDR3 is TGTGCCAGCAGTTACTCGCGACAAATCTCTGGAAACACCATATATTTT.

The gene calls are TRBV2 and TRBJ1-4, with a tentative D call TRBD1 (5 bases). CDR1 SNHLY and CDR2 FYNNEI come from the germline V gene. This CDR3 has 13 residues. Trimming stripped 6 bases from V and 4 bases from J, with 9 bases between. Written as DNA, the CDR3 is TGTGCCAGCAGGACAGAACTTAATGAAAAACTGTTTTTT. It translates to CASRTELNEKLFF.

V gene TRBV27 combines with J gene TRBJ2-1; D uncertain. This CDR3 is built from 17 residues. With 0 bases removed from V and 0 bases from J, the gap between germline ends came to 12 bases. Germline lookup yields CDR1 MNHEY and CDR2 SMNVEV (reference sequence). CDR3 protein: CASSLSPTRDSYNEQFF. CDR3 bases: TGTGCCAGCAGTTTATCCCCGACACGAGACTCCTACAATGAGCAGTTCTTC.

The V and J genes are TRBV10-3 and TRBJ2-3, with TRBD2 identical over 7 bases. CDR1 and CDR2 from the germline V gene are ENHRY and SYGVKD. Unmatched junction bases numbered 13, after V lost 10 bases and J lost 6 bases. The CDR3 consists of 14 residues. In DNA form, the CDR3 reads TGTGCCAGTACTACCGGCGGGAGTCGGGATACGCAGTATTTT. Translated, it gives CASTTGGSRDTQYF.

The V gene is TRBV3-1 (or the pseudogene TRBV3-2), the J gene TRBJ2-1; 7 bases map to TRBD2. The trim removed 4 bases at V and 3 bases at J, leaving 9 bases unmatched. Germline values: CDR1 LGHDT, CDR2 YNNKEL (reference sequence). CDR3 length equals 16 residues. In DNA form, the CDR3 reads TGTGCCAGCAGCCGACGAACCGGGACTAACTACAATGAGCAGTTCTTC. Translation: CASSRRTGTNYNEQFF.

This clone occurred a few times. The chain recombines TRBV4-2 with TRBJ2-1, with 8 bases lining up with TRBD2. Trimming at V came to 5 bases and at J to 5 bases, leaving 8 bases not matched to a gene. In germline, CDR1 is LGHNA, CDR2 YNFKEQ. The CDR3 has 15 amino acids. CDR3 sequence: CASSVRLAINNEQFF. The DNA for the CDR3 is TGTGCCAGCAGCGTCAGACTAGCGATTAACAATGAGCAGTTCTTC.

Comment on this clone: A read error may account for a junction end that differs from germline. This chain links TRBV7-8 with TRBJ2-4; the match to TRBD1 covers 11 bases. Germline CDR1 SGHVS, CDR2 FQNEAQ. This CDR3 comprises 12 residues. CDR3 amino acids: CASSQPGQGGFF. The DNA of the CDR3 is TGTGCCAGCAGCCAACCGGGACAGGGGGGTTTCTTC.

The gene calls are TRBV4-1 and TRBJ2-5; 11 bases line up with TRBD1. Per germline, CDR1 MGHRA and CDR2 YSYEKL. The CDR3 runs 17 residues. J lost 4 bases, V lost 4 bases, and 11 bases had no gene match. CDR3 coding DNA: TGCGCCAGCAGCCGGGGACAGGGGGTAACAATCGGAGAGACCCAGTACTTC. Protein product: CASSRGQGVTIGETQYF.

The rearrangement uses TRBV7-9 and TRBJ1-1; D is unresolved. Trimming stripped 11 bases from V and 5 bases from J, with 15 bases between. Germline-derived CDR1 and CDR2 are SEHNR and FQNEAQ (reference sequence). CDR3 size: 12 residues. The CDR3 region is CAGSAARTEAFF. CDR3 nucleotide sequence: TGTGCCGGAAGTGCGGCGAGGACTGAAGCTTTCTTT.

The rearrangement links TRBV4-2 to TRBJ2-1; 8 positions agree with TRBD2. The CDR3 loop spans 19 amino acids. Germline values: CDR1 LGHNA, CDR2 YNFKEQ. J lost 4 bases, V lost 0 bases, and 14 bases had no gene match. CDR3 protein: CASSQESGPGLGMYNEQFF. The CDR3 region has the DNA TGTGCCAGCAGCCAAGAGTCAGGTCCGGGACTAGGGATGTACAATGAGCAGTTCTTC.

This CDR3 is CASSHRTGTSYNEQFF. The CDR3 DNA reads TGTGCCAGCTCCCATCGAACAGGGACCTCCTACAATGAGCAGTTCTTC. This chain connects TRBV18 to TRBJ2-1, with D perhaps TRBD1 (6 bases). The CDR3 consists of 16 residues. Trimming removed 6 bases at V and 0 bases at J, with 15 bases between. Germline assignment: CDR1 KGHSH and CDR2 LQKENI.

This chain connects TRBV28 to TRBJ1-4; 8 nucleotides agree with TRBD1. The germline CDR1 and CDR2 sequences are MDHEN and SYDVKM. V dropped 2 bases and J dropped 6; count of bases not matched to a gene: 8. This CDR3 is 16 amino acids long. DNA for the CDR3: TGTGCCAGCAGTTTAGGGACAGGAGCTTCCCATGAAAAACTGTTTTTT. This sequence encodes CASSLGTGASHEKLFF.

In regard to this clone: Its ends do not fully match the called genes, so a read error is possible. The chain is built from TRBV10-3 and TRBJ2-3; 7 bases agree with TRBD2. In germline, CDR1 is ENHRY, CDR2 SYGVKD. CDR3 size: 18 residues. The CDR3 DNA is TGTGCCATCAGCCAGGAGGGGAGGGACTACCCAAGCACGGATACGCAGTATTTT. It codes for CAISQEGRDYPSTDTQYF.

For this clone: Additional DNA sequences in this sample encode the identical CDR3. This sequence joins TRBV2 and TRBJ1-4; a possible D gene is TRBD1 (6 bases). Trimming pared 6 bases from V and 4 bases from J, leaving 9 bases between. Germline V gene lookup returns CDR1 SNHLY and CDR2 FYNNEI. The CDR3 is 13 residues long. The CDR3, as DNA: TGTGCCAGCAGGGAACAGGGTAATGAAAAACTGTTTTTT. Translating gives CASREQGNEKLFF.

In its sample, this clone was seen a few times. The chain recombines TRBV28 with TRBJ2-1; the match to TRBD2 covers 9 bases. The CDR3 is 15 amino acids. Looked up from germline, CDR1 is MDHEN and CDR2 is SYDVKM. Germline trimming cut 5 bases from V and 7 bases from J; bases unmatched to any gene: 9. CDR3 DNA sequence: TGTGCCAGCAGTCCTCATAGCGGGAGTCTAAATGAGCAGTTCTTC. This gives the protein CASSPHSGSLNEQFF.